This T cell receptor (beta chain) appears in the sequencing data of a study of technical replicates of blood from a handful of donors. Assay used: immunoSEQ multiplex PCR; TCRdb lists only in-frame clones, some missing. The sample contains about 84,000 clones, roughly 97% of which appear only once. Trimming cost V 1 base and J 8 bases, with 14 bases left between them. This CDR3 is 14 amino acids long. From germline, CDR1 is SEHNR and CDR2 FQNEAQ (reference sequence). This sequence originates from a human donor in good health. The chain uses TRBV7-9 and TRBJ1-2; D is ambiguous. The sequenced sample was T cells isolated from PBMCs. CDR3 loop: CASSLGSERVGYTF. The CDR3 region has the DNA TGTGCCAGCAGCTTAGGATCGGAGAGGGTGGGCTACACCTTC.